This T cell receptor beta chain is from a study of cytomegalovirus exposure and HLA in healthy donors. Likely unrecorded immune exposures existed in these nominally healthy donors. The CDR3 extends over 14 amino acids. CDR1 LNHDA and CDR2 SQIVND come from the germline V gene (reference sequence). V lost 7 bases to trimming and J lost 2 bases; unmatched junction nucleotides: 7. The primer mix had 60 Vbeta and 13 Jbeta primers. This table comes from immunoSEQ multiplex PCR, and its TCRdb copy is limited to in-frame clones, with some not included. The sample holds 150,000 to 200,000 clones; just under 80% are singletons and the top ten take around 7%. Note on this clone: What it binds is unknown.

Study-level results: In an earlier analysis, about 87% or about 30%: the productive usage of most TCR beta V segments. The records held CMV serostatus as the only immune exposure information. In a later analysis, TCR beta V- and J-gene trimming was associated with a missense DCLRE1C variant.

The TCR originated in a woman aged 40 to 50 in good health and CMV-seropositive. The sequenced sample consisted of PBMCs. The genes are TRBV19 and TRBJ1-1, with 7 bases identical to TRBD1. The CDR3 sequence is CASKSRQGNTEAFF. CDR3 bases: TGTGCCAGTAAGAGTCGACAGGGTAACACTGAAGCTTTCTTT.